The 29 T cell receptor beta chains below come from one sample, sequenced in a study of T cell responses to AZD1222 COVID-19 vaccine. Assay: immunoSEQ multiplex PCR; the TCRdb copy retains only in-frame clones and omits some. The sample consists of approximately 160,000 clones, around 89% of them appearing once. Sequenced material: peripheral blood, taken on day 0 of AZD1222 vaccination. These receptor sequences come from an adult in good health.

This chain joins TRBV7-9 and TRBJ2-7, with no clear D. The V end lost 2 bases, the J end lost 2 bases, and 10 bases lay between the germline ends. Germline values: CDR1 SEHNR, CDR2 FQNEAQ (reference sequence). The CDR3 is 14 residues long. CDR3 amino acids: CASSLLIPPYEQYF. In DNA, the CDR3 is TGTGCCAGCAGCTTATTAATACCGCCCTACGAGCAGTACTTC.

This chain joins TRBV9 and TRBJ2-1, with TRBD2 identical over 11 bases. V trimming: 4 bases; J trimming: 0 bases; junction bases outside the gene matches: 15. Germline V gene lookup returns CDR1 SGDLS and CDR2 YYNGEE. The CDR3 covers 20 residues. The DNA for the CDR3 is TGTGCCAGCAGCCCCTTTCGACTAGCGGGGAGGGGCAGCTCCTACAATGAGCAGTTCTTC. It is translated as CASSPFRLAGRGSSYNEQFF.

The CDR3 loop reads CASSNGQGSPRGELFF. In DNA form, the CDR3 reads TGCGCCAGCAGCAATGGACAGGGGTCCCCACGCGGGGAGCTGTTTTTT. V gene TRBV5-1 combines with J gene TRBJ2-2, with TRBD1 matching 9 bases. The length of the CDR3 is 16 residues. Germline lookup yields CDR1 SGHRS and CDR2 YFSETQ. Trimming removed 4 bases from V and 7 bases from J; junction bases left unmatched: 11.

The chain is built from TRBV6-5 and TRBJ1-2; the D is unclear. CDR3 length: 15 residues. The germline V gene has CDR1 MNHEY and CDR2 SVGAGI. V shed 2 bases and J shed 0 bases, with 10 bases lying between them. The CDR3 loop is CASSYDVPANYGYTF. DNA of the CDR3: TGTGCCAGCAGTTACGACGTCCCCGCTAACTATGGCTACACCTTC.

The V and J genes are TRBV27 and TRBJ1-2; no clear D. Trimming cost V 5 bases and J 1 base, with 8 bases left between them. CDR1 is MNHEY and CDR2 is SMNVEV in the germline V gene (reference sequence). The CDR3 spans 13 residues. The CDR3 bases are TGTGCCAGCAGTGGCAGCTATAACTATGGCTACACCTTC. Its protein is CASSGSYNYGYTF.

This clone was seen a few times. J is TRBJ2-4 and V is TRBV24-1, with D perhaps assigned TRBD1 or TRBD2 (6 bases each). The germline V and J ends were trimmed by 8 bases and 1 base, with 26 bases remaining between them. The germline CDR1 and CDR2 sequences are KGHDR and SFDVKD. The CDR3 has 19 amino acids. The CDR3: CATMPRGAARRGAKNIQYF. The CDR3 DNA sequence: TGTGCCACCATGCCGAGGGGGGCCGCTCGTCGAGGGGCCAAAAACATTCAGTACTTC.

The gene calls are TRBV6-5 and TRBJ2-3; the D gene could be TRBD1 or TRBD2 (5 bases each). The CDR3 runs 14 residues. V lost 6 bases and J lost 5, with 15 bases in between. Per the germline V gene, CDR1 is MNHEY and CDR2 is SVGAGI. CDR3 nucleotides: TGTGCCAGCAGAGGGACCCCGGACGTAGATACGCAGTATTTT. Amino acid sequence: CASRGTPDVDTQYF.

This sequence joins TRBV6-5 and TRBJ1-6, with a tentative D call TRBD1 (5 bases). Trimming stripped 6 bases from V and 13 bases from J, with 19 bases between. CDR3 size: 14 residues. CDR1 is MNHEY and CDR2 is SVGAGI in the germline V gene. CDR3 residues: CASSPAGQGRPLHF. The CDR3, as DNA: TGTGCCAGCAGCCCGGCGGGGCAGGGTCGGCCCCTCCACTTT.

This clone was seen a handful of times. The chain recombines TRBV5-4 with TRBJ2-1, with D uncertain. The CDR3 spans 13 residues. V lost 2 bases and J lost 3, with 6 bases in between. Germline V lookup: CDR1 SGHNT, CDR2 YYREEE (reference sequence). CDR3 region: CASSLGFYNEQFF. The CDR3 coding sequence is TGTGCCAGCAGCTTAGGCTTCTACAATGAGCAGTTCTTC.

The chain recombines TRBV6-2 or TRBV6-3 with TRBJ2-7; tentatively, D is TRBD1 (7 bases). With 6 bases removed from V and 12 bases from J, the gap between germline ends came to 18 bases. Looked up from germline, CDR1 is MNHEY and CDR2 is SVGEGT. The CDR3 length is 12 residues. Here the CDR3 reads CASSQGDPGAYF. In nucleotides, the CDR3 is TGTGCCAGCAGCCAGGGGGACCCGGGGGCGTACTTC.

The chain uses TRBV6-5 and TRBJ1-2; no firm D call. V was trimmed by 0 bases and J by 5 bases, leaving 7 bases between them. This CDR3 has 13 residues. Germline V gives CDR1 MNHEY, CDR2 SVGAGI. In DNA form, the CDR3 reads TGTGCCAGCAGTTACTCGATCCTGTATGGCTACACCTTC. Residues: CASSYSILYGYTF.

The chain has TRBV7-9 and TRBJ1-5; D ambiguous. Trimming left V 3 bases short and J 3 bases short, with 9 bases between. From germline, CDR1 is SEHNR and CDR2 FQNEAQ (reference sequence). This CDR3 has 14 residues. For the CDR3, the DNA is TGTGCCAGCAGCTTCGACGGGTTCAATCAGCCCCAGCATTTT. It specifies CASSFDGFNQPQHF.

The chain carries TRBV19 and TRBJ1-6; TRBD1 matches at 7 bases. Germline V gene data show CDR1 as LNHDA and CDR2 as SQIVND (reference sequence). The junction had 3 bases not matched to a gene; V was cut back by 0 bases and J by 7 bases. The length of the CDR3 is 15 residues. Written as DNA, the CDR3 is TGTGCCAGTAGTATAGAGACAGGGAAGAATTCACCCCTCCACTTT. It translates to CASSIETGKNSPLHF.

The sample holds one count of this clone. This sequence joins TRBV6-5 and TRBJ1-5; 7 bases map to TRBD1. The germline CDR1 and CDR2 sequences are MNHEY and SVGAGI. The CDR3 has 16 residues. V shed 0 bases, J shed 3 bases, and the junction held 5 bases outside the gene matches. The CDR3 sequence is CASSYSPTGNNQPQHF. CDR3 bases: TGTGCCAGCAGTTACTCCCCGACAGGGAACAATCAGCCCCAGCATTTT.

CDR3 amino acids: CASSYQDNYGYTF. DNA of the CDR3: TGTGCCAGCAGTTATCAGGACAACTATGGCTACACCTTC. V is TRBV6-2 or TRBV6-3 and J is TRBJ1-2; D not resolved. Trimming took off 3 bases at V and 2 bases at J, with 7 bases between the two ends. Looked up from germline, CDR1 is MNHEY and CDR2 is SVGEGT. The CDR3 length is 13 residues.

The gene calls are TRBV11-3 and TRBJ2-7; D may be TRBD2 (5 bases). Deletions cut 8 bases from V and 4 bases from J, with 12 bases between. The CDR3 has 12 amino acids. Germline CDR1 SGHNT, CDR2 YENEEA. CDR3 bases: TGTGCCAGCCGGGCGGGCGGGTACGAGCAGTACTTC. It is translated as CASRAGGYEQYF.

The CDR3 sequence is CASRDLYTDGYTF. The CDR3 nucleotides read TGTGCCAGCAGAGATCTTTACACGGATGGCTACACCTTC. The chain uses TRBV27 and TRBJ1-2; D is unresolved. There are 13 residues in the CDR3. Trimming removed 6 bases at V and 6 bases at J, with 14 bases between. Germline V CDR1 and CDR2: MNHEY, SMNVEV (reference sequence).

Of note for this clone: Other DNA sequences within the sample encode an identical CDR3. The chain combines TRBV24-1 with TRBJ2-3; 14 bases fit TRBD2. V was clipped by 4 bases and J by 4 bases; unmatched bases: 3. This CDR3 is built from 16 residues. Germline V gene sequence: CDR1 KGHDR, CDR2 SFDVKD. CDR3 protein: CATSDPGLAGADTQYF. As DNA, the CDR3 is TGTGCCACCAGTGACCCGGGACTAGCGGGAGCAGATACGCAGTATTTT.

The J gene is TRBJ2-1, the V gene TRBV5-4, with TRBD1 matching 10 bases. Germline V gene data show CDR1 as SGHNT and CDR2 as YYREEE (reference sequence). V trimming: 4 bases; J trimming: 8 bases; junction bases outside the gene matches: 6. This CDR3 is built from 14 residues. The CDR3, as DNA: TGTGCCAGCAGCCCGGGACAGGGGAGGCATGAGCAGTTCTTC. Residues: CASSPGQGRHEQFF.

CDR3 loop: CASSRGRETQYF. CDR3 nucleotide sequence: TGTGCCAGCAGCCGGGGAAGGGAGACCCAGTACTTC. The chain couples TRBV12-3 or TRBV12-4 to TRBJ2-5; D is perhaps TRBD2 (5 bases). V was pared by 6 bases and J by 5 bases, with 10 bases between. The CDR3 totals 12 residues.

The chain employs TRBV28 and TRBJ2-3, with unresolved D. The CDR3 contains 16 residues. The V end lost 6 bases, the J end lost 2 bases, and 18 bases lay between the germline ends. Per the germline V gene, CDR1 is MDHEN and CDR2 is SYDVKM. The CDR3 here is CASSPTDGRSTDTQYF. The CDR3 DNA reads TGTGCCAGCAGCCCTACCGATGGCCGATCCACAGATACGCAGTATTTT.

The V and J genes are TRBV7-9 and TRBJ1-6, with 7 bases fitting TRBD1. Trimming removed 1 base from V and 13 bases from J; junction bases left unmatched: 4. The CDR3 totals 13 residues. Germline V gives CDR1 SEHNR, CDR2 FQNEAQ (reference sequence). The CDR3 region has the DNA TGTGCCAGCAGCTTAGACAGGGGATATCCCCTCCACTTT. Translated, it gives CASSLDRGYPLHF.

CDR3 nucleotides: TGTGCCAGCCGCGGGACAGGGAAAACCAATGAGCAGTTCTTC. Translation gives CASRGTGKTNEQFF. The chain uses TRBV6-5 and TRBJ2-1; the match to TRBD1 covers 9 bases. This CDR3 region has 14 residues. Germline values: CDR1 MNHEY, CDR2 SVGAGI. J gave up 6 bases and V 8 bases, and 8 bases lay outside the gene matches.

The chain links TRBV5-5 to TRBJ2-7; TRBD2 matches at 8 bases. V shed 0 bases and J 3 bases; nucleotides not matched to a gene: 5. CDR1 and CDR2 (germline): SGHKS, YYEKEE (reference sequence). The CDR3 spans 15 residues. This CDR3 reads CASSLASGRVYEQYF. The CDR3 DNA reads TGTGCCAGCAGCTTGGCGAGCGGGAGAGTCTACGAGCAGTACTTC.

The V call is TRBV19, the J call TRBJ1-1; D is ambiguous. The germline V and J ends were trimmed by 5 bases and 5 bases, with 15 bases remaining between them. The CDR3 is made up of 14 amino acids. In germline, CDR1 is LNHDA, CDR2 SQIVND (reference sequence). The CDR3 protein is CASSLEASWTEAFF. In nucleotides, the CDR3 is TGTGCCAGTAGTCTGGAGGCCAGTTGGACTGAAGCTTTCTTT.

The rearrangement uses TRBV25-1 and TRBJ2-5; 8 nucleotides match TRBD1. CDR3 length: 16 residues. Trimming cost V 4 bases and J 5 bases; bases outside gene matches: 12. The germline gives CDR1 MGHDK, CDR2 SYGVNS. For the CDR3, the DNA is TGTGCCAGCAGTGTCGGGCAGGGGGCTTTTGGGGAGACCCAGTACTTC. Protein: CASSVGQGAFGETQYF.

Written as DNA, the CDR3 is TGTGCCAGCAGCCAAGATCGAAGCGGGGGGCACCAAGAGACCCAGTACTTC. Translation gives CASSQDRSGGHQETQYF. V usage is TRBV14 and J usage is TRBJ2-5, with 9 bases lining up with TRBD2. The CDR3 length is 17 residues. From germline, CDR1 is SGHDN and CDR2 FVKESK. After removal of 0 bases from V and 0 bases from J, the junction contained 5 bases not matched to a gene.

This clone was counted between two and nine times. CDR3 bases: TGTGCCATCAGTGAGGGTCTAGCGGGAGTCAGAGAGACCCAGTACTTC. Protein sequence: CAISEGLAGVRETQYF. The chain joins TRBV10-3 to TRBJ2-5; 10 nucleotides match TRBD2. The CDR3 has 16 residues. The germline gives CDR1 ENHRY, CDR2 SYGVKD. V lost 2 bases and J lost 4; bases outside the gene matches: 7.

J is TRBJ2-7 and V is TRBV6-5, with 10 bases identical to TRBD2. Germline V CDR1 and CDR2: MNHEY, SVGAGI. Trimming removed 0 bases from V and 4 bases from J; junction bases left unmatched: 6. The CDR3 has 16 residues. In DNA, the CDR3 is TGTGCCAGCAGTTACTCCCCTAGCGGGGGACCGTACGAGCAGTACTTC. It yields the protein CASSYSPSGGPYEQYF.